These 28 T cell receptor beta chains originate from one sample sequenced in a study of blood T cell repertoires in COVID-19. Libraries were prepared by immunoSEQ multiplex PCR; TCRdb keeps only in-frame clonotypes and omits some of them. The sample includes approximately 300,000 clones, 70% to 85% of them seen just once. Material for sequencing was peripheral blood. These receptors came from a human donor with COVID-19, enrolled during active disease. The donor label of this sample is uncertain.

The CDR3 loop reads CSVFSGRADTQYF. The CDR3 DNA is TGCAGCGTTTTTAGCGGGAGGGCAGATACGCAGTATTTT. This chain links TRBV29-1 with TRBJ2-3, with TRBD2 matching over 11 bases. V was pared by 5 bases and J by 4 bases, with 2 bases of the junction left unmatched. The germline V gene encodes CDR1 SQVTM and CDR2 ANQGSEA. There are 13 residues in the CDR3.

The CDR3 protein is CSVGQGESPLHF. The CDR3 DNA reads TGCAGCGTTGGACAGGGCGAGTCACCCCTCCACTTT. V and J are TRBV29-1 and TRBJ1-6; 7 bases align to TRBD1. The V gene's germline CDR1 is SQVTM and CDR2 ANQGSEA. This CDR3 has 12 amino acids. J was trimmed by 10 bases and V by 4 bases; bases with no gene match: 4.

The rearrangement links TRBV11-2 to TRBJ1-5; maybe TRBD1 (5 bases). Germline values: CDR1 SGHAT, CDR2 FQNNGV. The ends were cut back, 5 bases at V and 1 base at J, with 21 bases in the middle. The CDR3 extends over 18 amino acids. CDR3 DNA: TGTGCCAGCAGCCCCCTCAGTATTAGGCAGGGAAGCAATCAGCCCCAGCATTTT. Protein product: CASSPLSIRQGSNQPQHF.

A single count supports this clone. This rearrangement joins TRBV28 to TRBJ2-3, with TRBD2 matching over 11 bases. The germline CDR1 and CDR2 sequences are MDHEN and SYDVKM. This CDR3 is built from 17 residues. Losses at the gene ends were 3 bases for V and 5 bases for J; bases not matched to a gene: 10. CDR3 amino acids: CASSFPSGRLLGDTQYF. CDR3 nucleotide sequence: TGTGCCAGCAGTTTCCCTAGCGGGAGGCTTCTCGGAGATACGCAGTATTTT.

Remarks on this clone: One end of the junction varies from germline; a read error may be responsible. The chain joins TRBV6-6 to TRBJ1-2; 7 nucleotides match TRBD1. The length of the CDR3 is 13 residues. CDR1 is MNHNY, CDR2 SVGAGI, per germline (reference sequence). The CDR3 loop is CASSTGQNFPSGF. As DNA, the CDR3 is TGTGCCAGCAGTACGGGACAGAATTTTCCCTCGGGCTTC.

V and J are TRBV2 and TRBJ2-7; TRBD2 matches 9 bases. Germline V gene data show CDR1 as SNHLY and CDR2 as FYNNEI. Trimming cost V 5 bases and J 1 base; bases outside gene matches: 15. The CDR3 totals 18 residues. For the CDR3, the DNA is TGTGCCAGCAGTCCAACGACAGGAGGGGCGGGAGGGTCCTACGAGCAGTACTTC. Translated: CASSPTTGGAGGSYEQYF.

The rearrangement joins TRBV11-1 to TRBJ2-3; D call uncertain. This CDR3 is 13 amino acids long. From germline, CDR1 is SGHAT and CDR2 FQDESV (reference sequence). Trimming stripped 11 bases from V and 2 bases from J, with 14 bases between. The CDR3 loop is CAAPRSDTDTQYF. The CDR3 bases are TGTGCCGCCCCGCGCAGCGACACAGATACGCAGTATTTT. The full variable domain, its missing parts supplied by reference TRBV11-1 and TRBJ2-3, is EAEVAQSPRYKITEKSQAVAFWCDPISGHATLYWYRQILGQGPELLVQFQDESVVDDSQLPKDRFSAERLKGVDSTLKIQPAELGDSAMYLCAAPRSDTDTQYFGPGTRLTVL.

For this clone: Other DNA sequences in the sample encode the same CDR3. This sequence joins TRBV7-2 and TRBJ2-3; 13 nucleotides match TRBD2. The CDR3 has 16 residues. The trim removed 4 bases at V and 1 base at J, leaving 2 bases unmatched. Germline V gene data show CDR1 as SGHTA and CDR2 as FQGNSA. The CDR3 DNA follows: TGTGCCAGCAGCTCCGGGACTAGCGGGGGCACAGATACGCAGTATTTT. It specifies CASSSGTSGGTDTQYF.

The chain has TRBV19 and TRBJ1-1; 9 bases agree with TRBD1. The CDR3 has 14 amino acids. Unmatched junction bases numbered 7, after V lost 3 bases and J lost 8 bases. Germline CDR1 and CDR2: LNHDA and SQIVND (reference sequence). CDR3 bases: TGTGCCAGTAGTATGCGGGACAGGGCCCCCGAAGCTTTCTTT. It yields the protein CASSMRDRAPEAFF.

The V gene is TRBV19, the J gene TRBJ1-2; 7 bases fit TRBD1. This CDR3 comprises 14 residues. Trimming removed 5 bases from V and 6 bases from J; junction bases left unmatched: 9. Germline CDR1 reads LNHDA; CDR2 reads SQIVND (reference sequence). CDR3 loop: CASSHTDRADGYTF. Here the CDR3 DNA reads TGTGCCAGTAGTCACACAGACAGGGCGGATGGCTACACCTTC.

CDR3 sequence reads: CASSIPKGGLGETEAFF. In DNA, the CDR3 is TGTGCCAGCAGCATCCCAAAAGGGGGCCTCGGGGAAACTGAAGCTTTCTTT. This chain links TRBV5-6 with TRBJ1-1, with 7 bases matching TRBD1. V shed 4 bases, J shed 5 bases, and the junction held 17 bases outside the gene matches. This CDR3 region has 17 residues. Germline loops: CDR1 SGHDT, CDR2 YYEEEE.

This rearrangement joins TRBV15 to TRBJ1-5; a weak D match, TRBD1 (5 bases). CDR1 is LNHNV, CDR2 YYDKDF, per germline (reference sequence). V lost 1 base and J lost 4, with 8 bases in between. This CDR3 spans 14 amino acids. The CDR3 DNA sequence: TGTGCCACCAGCAGAGTTAACAGGAATCAGCCCCAGCATTTT. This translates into CATSRVNRNQPQHF.

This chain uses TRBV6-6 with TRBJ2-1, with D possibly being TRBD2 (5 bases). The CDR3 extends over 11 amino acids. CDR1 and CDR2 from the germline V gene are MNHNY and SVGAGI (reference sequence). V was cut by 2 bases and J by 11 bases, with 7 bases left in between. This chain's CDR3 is CASSYRDQQFF. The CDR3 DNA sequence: TGTGCCAGCAGTTACCGGGATCAGCAGTTCTTC.

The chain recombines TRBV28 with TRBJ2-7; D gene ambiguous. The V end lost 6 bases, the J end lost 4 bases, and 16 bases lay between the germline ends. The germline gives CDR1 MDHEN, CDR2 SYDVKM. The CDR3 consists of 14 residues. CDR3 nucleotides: TGTGCCAGCAGCCTAGAATTACCGACTTACGAGCAGTACTTC. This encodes CASSLELPTYEQYF. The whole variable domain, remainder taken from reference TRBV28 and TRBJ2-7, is DVKVTQSSRYLVKRTGEKVFLECVQDMDHENMFWYRQDPGLGLRLIYFSYDVKMKEKGDIPEGYSVSREKKERFSLILESASTNQTSMYLCASSLELPTYEQYFGPGTRLTVT.

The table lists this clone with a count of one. Here the CDR3 reads CASSLRTPPNSPLHF. CDR3 nucleotide sequence: TGTGCCAGTAGTTTAAGGACACCGCCTAATTCACCCCTCCACTTT. The gene calls are TRBV19 and TRBJ1-6, with D maybe TRBD1 (5 bases). The germline gives CDR1 LNHDA, CDR2 SQIVND (reference sequence). The CDR3 contains 15 residues. V gave up 5 bases and J gave up 6 bases, with 14 bases separating them.

CDR3 sequence reads: CASSVDPDNSPLHF. The CDR3 coding sequence is TGTGCCAGCAGCGTAGACCCGGATAATTCACCCCTCCACTTT. J is TRBJ1-6 and V is TRBV9, with D unresolved. This CDR3 spans 14 amino acids. The germline V gene encodes CDR1 SGDLS and CDR2 YYNGEE. V dropped 0 bases and J dropped 5 bases, with 6 bases sitting between them.

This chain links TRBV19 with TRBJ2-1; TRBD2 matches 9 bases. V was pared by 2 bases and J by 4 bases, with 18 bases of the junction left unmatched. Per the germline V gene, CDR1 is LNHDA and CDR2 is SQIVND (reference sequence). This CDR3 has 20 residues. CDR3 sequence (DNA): TGTGCCAGTAGTATATCGGGAGTCGGGAGCGGGAGGCTGACATACAATGAGCAGTTCTTC. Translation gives CASSISGVGSGRLTYNEQFF.

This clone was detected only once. CDR3 DNA: TGTGCCAGTAGTAACCGGAGGACCTCTGGGGCCAACGTCCTGACTTTC. It codes for CASSNRRTSGANVLTF. This rearrangement joins TRBV19 to TRBJ2-6, with a tentative D call TRBD2 (5 bases). The CDR3 spans 16 residues. Per the germline V gene, CDR1 is LNHDA and CDR2 is SQIVND (reference sequence). Trimming took off 4 bases at V and 0 bases at J, with 10 bases between the two ends.

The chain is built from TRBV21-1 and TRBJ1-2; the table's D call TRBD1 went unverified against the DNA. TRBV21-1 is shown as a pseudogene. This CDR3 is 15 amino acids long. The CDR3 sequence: CASSEGQDQNYGYTF. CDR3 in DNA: TGTGCCAGCAGCGAAGGACAGGACCAGAACTATGGCTACACCTTC.

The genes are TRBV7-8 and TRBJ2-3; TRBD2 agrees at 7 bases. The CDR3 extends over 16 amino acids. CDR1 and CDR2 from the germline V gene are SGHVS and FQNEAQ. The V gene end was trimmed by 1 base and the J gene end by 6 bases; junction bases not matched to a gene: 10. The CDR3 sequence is CASSLGAGDTSDTQYF. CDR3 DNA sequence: TGTGCCAGCAGCTTAGGGGCGGGAGACACCTCGGATACGCAGTATTTT.

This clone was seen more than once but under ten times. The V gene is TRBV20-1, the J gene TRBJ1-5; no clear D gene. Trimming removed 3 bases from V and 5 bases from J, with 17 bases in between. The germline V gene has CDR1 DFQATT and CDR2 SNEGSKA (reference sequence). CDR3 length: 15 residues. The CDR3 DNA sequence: TGCAGTGCTAGTATTTTCACAGCCACCGATCAGCCCCAGCATTTT. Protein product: CSASIFTATDQPQHF.

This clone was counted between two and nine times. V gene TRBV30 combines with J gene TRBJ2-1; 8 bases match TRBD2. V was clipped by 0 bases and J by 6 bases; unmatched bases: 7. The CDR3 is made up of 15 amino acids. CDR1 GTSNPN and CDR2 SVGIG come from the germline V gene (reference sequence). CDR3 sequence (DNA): TGTGCCTGGAGTGTTGGTCAGCGGGAGTTCAATGAGCAGTTCTTC. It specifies CAWSVGQREFNEQFF.

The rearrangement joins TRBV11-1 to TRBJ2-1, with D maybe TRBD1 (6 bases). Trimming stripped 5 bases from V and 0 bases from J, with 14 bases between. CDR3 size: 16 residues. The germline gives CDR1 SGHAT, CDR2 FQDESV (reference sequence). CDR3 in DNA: TGTGCCAGCAGCCTCTACAGGGCCACCTCCTACAATGAGCAGTTCTTC. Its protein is CASSLYRATSYNEQFF.

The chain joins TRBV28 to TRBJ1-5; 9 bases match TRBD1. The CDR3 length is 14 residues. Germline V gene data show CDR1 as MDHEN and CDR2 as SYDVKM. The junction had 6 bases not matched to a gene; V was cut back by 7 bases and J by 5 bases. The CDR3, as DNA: TGTGCCAGCATCCCGGGACAGGGTTATCAGCCCCAGCATTTT. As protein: CASIPGQGYQPQHF.

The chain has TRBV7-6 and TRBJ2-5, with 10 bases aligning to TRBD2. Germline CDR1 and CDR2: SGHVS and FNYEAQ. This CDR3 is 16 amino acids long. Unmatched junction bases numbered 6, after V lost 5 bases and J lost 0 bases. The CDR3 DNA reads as TGTGCCAGCAGCCGGACTAGCGGATCGTACCAAGAGACCCAGTACTTC. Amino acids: CASSRTSGSYQETQYF.

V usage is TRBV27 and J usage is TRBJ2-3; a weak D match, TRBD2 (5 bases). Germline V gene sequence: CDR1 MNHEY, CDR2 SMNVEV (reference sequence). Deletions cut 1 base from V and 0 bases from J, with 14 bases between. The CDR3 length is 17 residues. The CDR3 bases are TGTGCCAGCAGTTTATTGATGGACTTACCTAGCACAGATACGCAGTATTTT. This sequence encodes CASSLLMDLPSTDTQYF.

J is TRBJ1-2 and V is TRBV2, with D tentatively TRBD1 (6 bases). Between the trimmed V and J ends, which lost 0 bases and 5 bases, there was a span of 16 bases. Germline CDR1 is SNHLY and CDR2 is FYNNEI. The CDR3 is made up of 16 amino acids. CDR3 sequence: CASSEAAGQRYYGYTF. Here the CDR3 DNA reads TGTGCCAGCAGTGAAGCGGCTGGACAGCGCTATTATGGCTACACCTTC. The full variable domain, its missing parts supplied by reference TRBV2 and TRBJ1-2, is EPEVTQTPSHQVTQMGQEVILRCVPISNHLYFYWYRQILGQKVEFLVSFYNNEISEKSEIFDDQFSVERPDGSNFTLKIRSTKLEDSAMYFCASSEAAGQRYYGYTFGSGTRLTVV.

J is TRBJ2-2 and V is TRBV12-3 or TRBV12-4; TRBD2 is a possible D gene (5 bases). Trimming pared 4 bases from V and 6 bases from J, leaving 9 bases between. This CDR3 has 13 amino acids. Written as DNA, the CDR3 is TGTGCCAGCAGTTGGAGGCGAGCCGGGGAGCTGTTTTTT. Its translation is CASSWRRAGELFF.